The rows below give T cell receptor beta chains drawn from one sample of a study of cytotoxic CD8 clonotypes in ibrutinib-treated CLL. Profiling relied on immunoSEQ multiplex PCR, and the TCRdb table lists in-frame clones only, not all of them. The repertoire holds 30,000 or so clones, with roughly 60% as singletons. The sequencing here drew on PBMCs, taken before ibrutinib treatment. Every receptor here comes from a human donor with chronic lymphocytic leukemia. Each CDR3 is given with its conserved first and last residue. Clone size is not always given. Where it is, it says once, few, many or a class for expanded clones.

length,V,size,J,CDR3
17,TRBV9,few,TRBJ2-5,CASSVGTRAGDLQTQYF
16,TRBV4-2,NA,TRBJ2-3,CASSQGTSGHTDTQYF
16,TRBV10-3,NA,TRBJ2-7,CAISDYGTSGLVEQYF
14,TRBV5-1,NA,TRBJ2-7,CASSPQAMGGEQYF
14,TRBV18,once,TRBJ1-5,CASTSDREGQPQHF
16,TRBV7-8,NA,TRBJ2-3,CASSLLASNPPDTQYF
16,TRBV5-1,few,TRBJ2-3,CASSLGDRGATDTQYF
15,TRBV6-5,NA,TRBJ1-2,CASSYSGVANYGYTF
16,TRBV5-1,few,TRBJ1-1,CASSFRLAGVNTEAFF
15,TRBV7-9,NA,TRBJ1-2,CASSSIDRTMRGYTF
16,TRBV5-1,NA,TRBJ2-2,CASSSGLAVNTGELFF
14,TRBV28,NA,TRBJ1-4,CASSVQGGYEKLFF
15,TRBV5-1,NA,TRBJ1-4,CASSLAPGTTEKLFF
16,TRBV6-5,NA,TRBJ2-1,CASSYSTVRGRYEQFF
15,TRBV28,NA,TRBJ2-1,CASSLLRKGLNEQFF
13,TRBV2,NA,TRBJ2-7,CASGILGPAEQYF
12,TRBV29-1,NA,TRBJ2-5,CSVRDRGETQYF
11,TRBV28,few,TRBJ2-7,CATRRQREQYF
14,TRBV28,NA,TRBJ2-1,CASRDYSSYNEQFF
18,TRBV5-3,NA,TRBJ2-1,CARSPRDIDNYSYNEQFF
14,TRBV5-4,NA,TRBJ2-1,CASSTYRGTNEQFF
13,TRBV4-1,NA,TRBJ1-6,CASSRQGASPLHF
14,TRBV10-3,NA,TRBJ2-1,CAISEREADNEQFF
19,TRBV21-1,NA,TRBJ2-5,CASSIEGVRRGPIRETQYF
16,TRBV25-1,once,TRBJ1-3,CASSENRGAPGNTIYF
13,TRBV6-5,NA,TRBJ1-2,CASSATGGDGYTF
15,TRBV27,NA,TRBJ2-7,CASSLTGFGSYEQYF
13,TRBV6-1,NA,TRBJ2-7,CASSERDGYEQYF
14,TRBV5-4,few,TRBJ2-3,CASSLGTPGKTQYF
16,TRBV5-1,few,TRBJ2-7,CASSPPVIGGRDEQYF
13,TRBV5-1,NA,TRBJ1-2,CASNTQTGDGYTF
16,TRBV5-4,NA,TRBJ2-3,CASSFLVNRQTDTQYF
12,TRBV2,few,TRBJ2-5,CASSEARAGSDF
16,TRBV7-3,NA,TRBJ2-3,CASSPGTSGATDTQYF
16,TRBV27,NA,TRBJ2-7,CASSLSRGGLFYEQYF
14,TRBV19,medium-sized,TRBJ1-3,CASSWDVTGNTIYF
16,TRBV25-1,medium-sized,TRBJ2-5,CASSPPRSGDQETQYF
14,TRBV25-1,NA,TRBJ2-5,CARTPRTGQETQYF
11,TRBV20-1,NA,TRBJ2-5,CSALVVETQYF
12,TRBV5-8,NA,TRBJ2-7,CASGDGYYEQYF
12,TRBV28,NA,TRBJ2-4,CASSSSDRGGNF
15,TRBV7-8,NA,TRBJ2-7,CASSLAGEVFGEQYF
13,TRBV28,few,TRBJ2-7,CASSSTGWYEQYF
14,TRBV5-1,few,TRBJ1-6,CASTVEGRTSPLHF
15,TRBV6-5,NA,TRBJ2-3,CASSYSPLSAHTQYF
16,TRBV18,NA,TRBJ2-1,CASSPPGLAGGQGQFF